These 32 T cell receptor beta chains originate from one sample sequenced in a study of CD8 T cells in Susac syndrome. RNA in amounts of about 0.5 to 1 ug was reverse transcribed with random hexamers. TCRdb re-analysed the immunoSEQ multiplex PCR reads in MiXCR, keeping a single row per CDR3 protein. The sample gives some 260,000 distinct CDR3 sequences, 80% to 95% of which show up once; 0.06% to 0.08% is in the top ten. The sequencing sample was made of CD4+ T cells from PBMCs. The receptors were sampled from a human donor with multiple sclerosis.

V gene TRBV3-1 combines with J gene TRBJ1-4; 8 positions agree with TRBD1. V shed 1 base, J shed 5 bases, and the junction held 6 bases outside the gene matches. Germline CDR1 reads LGHDT; CDR2 reads YNNKEL (reference sequence). CDR3 size: 16 residues. CDR3 in DNA: TGTGCCAGCAGCCAAGTAGGACAGGGCGGGAATGAAAAACTGTTTTTT. It encodes CASSQVGQGGNEKLFF.

The J gene is TRBJ2-6, the V gene TRBV24-1; a weak D match, TRBD1 (7 bases). Germline assignment: CDR1 KGHDR and CDR2 SFDVKD. CDR3 length: 16 amino acids. V lost 4 bases and J 2 bases, leaving 11 bases between the germline ends. In nucleotides, the CDR3 is TGTGCCACCAGTGACGGAGGGGGCGCTGGGGCCAACGTCCTGACTTTC. It codes for CATSDGGGAGANVLTF.

This chain joins TRBV6-6 and TRBJ2-5; D may be TRBD2 (6 bases). Germline values: CDR1 MNHNY, CDR2 SVGAGI (reference sequence). CDR3 length: 13 amino acids. The ends were cut back, 5 bases at V and 5 bases at J, with 12 bases in the middle. The CDR3 DNA sequence: TGTGCCAGCAGTCCGGGACTCCGGGAGACCCAGTACTTC. It encodes CASSPGLRETQYF.

This sequence joins TRBV19 and TRBJ1-5; D is perhaps TRBD1 (5 bases). The V end was cut by 5 bases, the J end by 0 bases, with 14 bases between. The CDR3 has 16 amino acids. Germline CDR1 reads LNHDA; CDR2 reads SQIVND (reference sequence). The CDR3 loop reads CASSPPGTDSNQPQHF. The CDR3 DNA sequence: TGTGCCAGTAGTCCCCCAGGGACGGATAGCAATCAGCCCCAGCATTTT.

The chain links TRBV20-1 to TRBJ2-2; 9 bases are a match to TRBD1. With V trimmed by 1 base and J by 6 bases, 6 bases remained unmatched. The length of the CDR3 is 15 residues. CDR1 is DFQATT and CDR2 is SNEGSKA in the germline V gene (reference sequence). CDR3 bases: TGCAGTGCTAGAGGGGGAACAGGGGGCTCCGGGGAGCTGTTTTTT. As protein: CSARGGTGGSGELFF.

The genes are TRBV30 and TRBJ1-5; 7 bases line up with TRBD1. Germline CDR1 is GTSNPN and CDR2 is SVGIG (reference sequence). CDR3 length: 16 amino acids. V gave up 3 bases and J gave up 3 bases; unmatched junction bases: 11. CDR3: CAWRFKGQHLNQPQHF. The CDR3 DNA follows: TGTGCCTGGAGGTTCAAGGGACAGCACCTCAATCAGCCCCAGCATTTT.

The chain couples TRBV3-1 to TRBJ1-3; D gene unclear. The CDR3 covers 15 residues. Trimming shortened V by 6 bases and J by 0 bases, and 12 bases separated the two germline ends. Germline V lookup: CDR1 LGHDT, CDR2 YNNKEL (reference sequence). CDR3: CASRPDRSSGNTIYF. DNA of the CDR3: TGTGCCAGCAGGCCAGACCGAAGCTCTGGAAACACCATATATTTT.

V gene TRBV12-3 or TRBV12-4 combines with J gene TRBJ2-7; TRBD2 matches at 9 bases. This CDR3 is 12 amino acids long. V lost 6 bases, J lost 12 bases, and 9 bases stayed unmatched. The CDR3 loop reads CASSPVGLALYF. The CDR3 DNA sequence: TGTGCCAGCAGCCCAGTGGGACTAGCTCTGTACTTC.

This clonotype appeared once. The chain carries TRBV12-3 or TRBV12-4 and TRBJ1-5; D not resolved. Trimming removed 2 bases at V and 2 bases at J, with 7 bases between. This CDR3 spans 14 amino acids. CDR3 residues: CASSLRTGNQPQHF. The CDR3 DNA sequence: TGTGCCAGCAGTTTACGGACGGGCAATCAGCCCCAGCATTTT.

The rearrangement uses TRBV12-3 or TRBV12-4 and TRBJ1-1; D is unresolved. Trimming left V 10 bases short and J 5 bases short, with 17 bases between. The CDR3 is made up of 13 amino acids. CDR3 amino acids: CAISSWGRTEAFF. The CDR3 nucleotides are TGTGCCATTTCGTCTTGGGGAAGGACTGAAGCTTTCTTT.

The chain combines TRBV29-1 with TRBJ2-3; tentatively, D is TRBD2 (5 bases). Looked up from germline, CDR1 is SQVTM and CDR2 is ANQGSEA. Trimming took 4 bases from V and 1 from J, leaving 9 bases between them. The CDR3 totals 13 residues. The CDR3 nucleotides are TGCAGCGTTGCAGAAGCGGGCACAGATACGCAGTATTTT. Protein product: CSVAEAGTDTQYF.

The V gene is TRBV13, the J gene TRBJ2-5; D gene unclear. The germline V and J ends were trimmed by 1 base and 7 bases, with 10 bases remaining between them. CDR3 length: 13 amino acids. CDR1 and CDR2 (germline): PRHDT, FYEKMQ (reference sequence). CDR3 residues: CASSLVGSGTQYF. The CDR3 DNA is TGTGCCAGCAGCTTAGTCGGGTCGGGGACCCAGTACTTC.

The V and J genes are TRBV25-1 and TRBJ1-2; D is undetermined. In germline, CDR1 is MGHDK, CDR2 SYGVNS. V lost 0 bases to trimming and J lost 4 bases, with 12 bases between them. The CDR3 sequence is 15 residues long. The CDR3: CASSEYNSLGYGYTF. CDR3 in DNA: TGTGCCAGCAGTGAATATAACAGCTTGGGCTATGGCTACACCTTC.

This clonotype was counted once. The CDR3 DNA is TGTGCCAGCAGCTGGACCTGGGGAGGGGGTTCAACTGAAGCTTTCTTT. The encoded protein is CASSWTWGGGSTEAFF. The chain couples TRBV5-6 to TRBJ1-1; D possibly corresponds to TRBD1 (6 bases). The CDR3 runs to 16 residues. The V end lost 3 bases, the J end lost 5 bases, and 20 bases lay between the germline ends. The germline CDR1 and CDR2 sequences are SGHDT and YYEEEE.

For the CDR3, the DNA is TGCAGTGCCTGGGACAGGAGTTCGCCCCTCCACTTT. It codes for CSAWDRSSPLHF. The V call is TRBV20-1, the J call TRBJ1-6; TRBD1 matches at 8 bases. This CDR3 spans 12 amino acids. Germline CDR1 is DFQATT and CDR2 is SNEGSKA (reference sequence). The ends lost 6 bases at V and 13 bases at J; junction bases unmatched: 8.

The chain has TRBV4-1 and TRBJ2-7, with TRBD2 matching over 9 bases. CDR3 length: 16 amino acids. With 0 bases clipped from V and 2 bases from J, the junction kept 5 bases outside the gene matches. Germline CDR1 and CDR2: MGHRA and YSYEKL. CDR3 nucleotide sequence: TGCGCCAGCAGCCAAGAGAGGCGGGGGGGAGCCTACGAGCAGTACTTC. Its protein is CASSQERRGGAYEQYF.

A single count supports this clonotype. V and J are TRBV20-1 and TRBJ2-2; TRBD2 is a possible D gene (6 bases). Germline CDR1 is DFQATT and CDR2 is SNEGSKA (reference sequence). Trimming shortened V by 3 bases and J by 6 bases, and 8 bases separated the two germline ends. This CDR3 is built from 12 residues. The CDR3 loop reads CSARRGPGELFF. The CDR3 region has the DNA TGCAGTGCTAGGCGGGGCCCCGGGGAGCTGTTTTTT.

This clonotype was found a few times. The chain joins TRBV2 to TRBJ2-5; no clear D gene. This CDR3 has 14 residues. With 4 bases removed from V and 0 bases from J, the gap between germline ends came to 9 bases. CDR1 SNHLY and CDR2 FYNNEI come from the germline V gene. The CDR3 reads CASSAGPNQETQYF. The CDR3 DNA is TGTGCCAGCAGTGCTGGGCCCAACCAAGAGACCCAGTACTTC.

The chain recombines TRBV29-1 with TRBJ2-5, with TRBD2 as a possible D gene (6 bases). CDR1 and CDR2 (germline): SQVTM, ANQGSEA. Trimming stripped 7 bases from V and 5 bases from J, with 23 bases between. This CDR3 comprises 15 residues. CDR3 in amino acids: CSAGVAGPSRETQYF. The CDR3 nucleotides are TGCAGCGCCGGGGTTGCGGGACCCTCCCGGGAGACCCAGTACTTC. Full variable domain (outside the CDR3, taken from reference TRBV29-1 and TRBJ2-5): SAVISQKPSRDICQRGTSLTIQCQVDSQVTMMFWYRQQPGQSLTLIATANQGSEATYESGFVIDKFPISRPNLTFSTLTVSNMSPEDSSIYLCSAGVAGPSRETQYFGPGTRLLVL.

The chain is built from TRBV6-2 or TRBV6-3 and TRBJ2-1; 7 positions agree with TRBD2. Looked up from germline, CDR1 is MNHEY and CDR2 is SVGEGT. The trim removed 4 bases at V and 6 bases at J, leaving 6 bases unmatched. The CDR3 spans 14 residues. The CDR3 region is CASSWREGVNEQFF. In DNA, the CDR3 is TGTGCCAGCAGTTGGAGGGAGGGCGTCAATGAGCAGTTCTTC.

This chain joins TRBV20-1 and TRBJ2-2, with D unresolved. The CDR3 sequence is 13 residues long. Germline V CDR1 and CDR2: DFQATT, SNEGSKA (reference sequence). Trimming removed 2 bases at V and 3 bases at J, with 7 bases between. CDR3 region: CSARWTHTGELFF. For the CDR3, the DNA is TGCAGTGCTAGATGGACCCACACCGGGGAGCTGTTTTTT.

V gene TRBV5-4 combines with J gene TRBJ2-4; 8 bases line up with TRBD1. Trimming took 3 bases from V and 2 from J; bases not matched to a gene: 7. The CDR3 contains 16 residues. Germline CDR1 reads SGHNT; CDR2 reads YYREEE (reference sequence). Here the CDR3 reads CASSSGQGGPKNIQYF. In nucleotides, the CDR3 is TGTGCCAGCAGCTCCGGACAGGGAGGACCCAAAAACATTCAGTACTTC.

The rearrangement joins TRBV21-1 to TRBJ1-3. TRBV21-1 is a listed pseudogene. This CDR3 region has 15 residues. The DNA of the CDR3 is TGTGCCAGCAGCCGCGAGTCGGACTCTGGAAACACCATATATTTT. It encodes CASSRESDSGNTIYF.

The V and J genes are TRBV7-3 and TRBJ2-3; tentatively, D is TRBD1 or TRBD2 (5 bases each). The V and J ends lost 0 bases and 1 base respectively, with 11 bases between them. Germline CDR1 and CDR2: SGHTA and FQGTGA. The CDR3 has 16 residues. The CDR3 spells CASSLTGMGGTDTQYF. In DNA form, the CDR3 reads TGTGCCAGCAGCTTAACAGGAATGGGGGGCACAGATACGCAGTATTTT.

J is TRBJ2-7 and V is TRBV6-6; 9 bases are shared with TRBD2. Germline V gives CDR1 MNHNY, CDR2 SVGAGI (reference sequence). CDR3 length: 15 residues. The junction had 10 bases not matched to a gene; V was cut back by 6 bases and J by 4 bases. In nucleotides, the CDR3 is TGTGCCAGCAGCGGAGGAGGGACTAGCAGTTACGAGCAGTACGTC. Translated: CASSGGGTSSYEQYV.

The chain has TRBV5-4 and TRBJ2-1, with TRBD2 matching over 8 bases. This CDR3 contains 14 residues. The germline CDR1 and CDR2 sequences are SGHNT and YYREEE (reference sequence). J lost 9 bases, V lost 2 bases, and 7 bases had no gene match. CDR3 region: CASSFPGGLVEQFF. Written as DNA, the CDR3 is TGTGCCAGCAGCTTTCCGGGAGGGCTCGTTGAGCAGTTCTTC.

This clonotype was seen only a few times. The junction shows a germline mismatch at one end, possibly a read error. The CDR3 loop reads CASSAQGGETQYF. The CDR3 DNA sequence: TGTGCCAGCAGTGCACAGGGTGGGGAGACCCAGTACTTC. The V call is TRBV5-1, the J call TRBJ2-5; possibly TRBD1 for D (6 bases). Germline V lookup: CDR1 SGHRS, CDR2 YFSETQ. The CDR3 consists of 13 residues.

This clonotype was seen a single time. This chain uses TRBV30 with TRBJ1-3; the match to TRBD1 covers 8 bases. The J segment lost 2 bases and the V segment lost 5 bases, leaving 8 bases of the junction unmatched. Germline lookup yields CDR1 GTSNPN and CDR2 SVGIG (reference sequence). This CDR3 contains 15 residues. CDR3 sequence reads: CAWDRDRSPGNTIYF. CDR3 bases: TGTGCCTGGGATAGGGACAGGTCTCCTGGAAACACCATATATTTT.

Here the CDR3 DNA reads TGTGCCAGCAGCTTTTCCTGGGGCGGAGAAAAACTGTTTTTT. It codes for CASSFSWGGEKLFF. V is TRBV7-9 and J is TRBJ1-4, with a tentative D call TRBD1 (5 bases). The CDR3 has 14 amino acids. Germline-derived CDR1 and CDR2 are SEHNR and FQNEAQ (reference sequence). V was clipped by 3 bases and J by 8 bases, with 13 bases between them.

This chain joins TRBV20-1 and TRBJ1-1; D call uncertain. V lost 3 bases to trimming and J lost 0 bases, with 8 bases between them. Germline V gene data show CDR1 as DFQATT and CDR2 as SNEGSKA (reference sequence). The CDR3 has 13 amino acids. The CDR3 reads CSASFLMNTEAFF. DNA for the CDR3: TGCAGTGCTAGTTTTTTAATGAACACTGAAGCTTTCTTT.

The chain is built from TRBV4-1 and TRBJ2-5; D may correspond to TRBD1 or TRBD2 (5 bases each). Germline V gene data show CDR1 as MGHRA and CDR2 as YSYEKL. Trimming shortened V by 0 bases and J by 5 bases, and 22 bases separated the two germline ends. The CDR3 runs 18 residues. CDR3 nucleotide sequence: TGCGCCAGCAGCCAAGAAGGGGTCGGAGCGGACCTAGGGGAGACCCAGTACTTC. Translation: CASSQEGVGADLGETQYF.

The chain couples TRBV5-1 to TRBJ1-1; TRBD1 is a possible D gene (6 bases). Germline V gene data show CDR1 as SGHRS and CDR2 as YFSETQ. The CDR3 contains 15 residues. V was pared by 4 bases and J by 1 base, with 14 bases between. The CDR3 protein is CASSVAGARNTEAFF. The CDR3 region has the DNA TGCGCCAGCAGCGTGGCGGGGGCTAGGAACACTGAAGCTTTCTTT.